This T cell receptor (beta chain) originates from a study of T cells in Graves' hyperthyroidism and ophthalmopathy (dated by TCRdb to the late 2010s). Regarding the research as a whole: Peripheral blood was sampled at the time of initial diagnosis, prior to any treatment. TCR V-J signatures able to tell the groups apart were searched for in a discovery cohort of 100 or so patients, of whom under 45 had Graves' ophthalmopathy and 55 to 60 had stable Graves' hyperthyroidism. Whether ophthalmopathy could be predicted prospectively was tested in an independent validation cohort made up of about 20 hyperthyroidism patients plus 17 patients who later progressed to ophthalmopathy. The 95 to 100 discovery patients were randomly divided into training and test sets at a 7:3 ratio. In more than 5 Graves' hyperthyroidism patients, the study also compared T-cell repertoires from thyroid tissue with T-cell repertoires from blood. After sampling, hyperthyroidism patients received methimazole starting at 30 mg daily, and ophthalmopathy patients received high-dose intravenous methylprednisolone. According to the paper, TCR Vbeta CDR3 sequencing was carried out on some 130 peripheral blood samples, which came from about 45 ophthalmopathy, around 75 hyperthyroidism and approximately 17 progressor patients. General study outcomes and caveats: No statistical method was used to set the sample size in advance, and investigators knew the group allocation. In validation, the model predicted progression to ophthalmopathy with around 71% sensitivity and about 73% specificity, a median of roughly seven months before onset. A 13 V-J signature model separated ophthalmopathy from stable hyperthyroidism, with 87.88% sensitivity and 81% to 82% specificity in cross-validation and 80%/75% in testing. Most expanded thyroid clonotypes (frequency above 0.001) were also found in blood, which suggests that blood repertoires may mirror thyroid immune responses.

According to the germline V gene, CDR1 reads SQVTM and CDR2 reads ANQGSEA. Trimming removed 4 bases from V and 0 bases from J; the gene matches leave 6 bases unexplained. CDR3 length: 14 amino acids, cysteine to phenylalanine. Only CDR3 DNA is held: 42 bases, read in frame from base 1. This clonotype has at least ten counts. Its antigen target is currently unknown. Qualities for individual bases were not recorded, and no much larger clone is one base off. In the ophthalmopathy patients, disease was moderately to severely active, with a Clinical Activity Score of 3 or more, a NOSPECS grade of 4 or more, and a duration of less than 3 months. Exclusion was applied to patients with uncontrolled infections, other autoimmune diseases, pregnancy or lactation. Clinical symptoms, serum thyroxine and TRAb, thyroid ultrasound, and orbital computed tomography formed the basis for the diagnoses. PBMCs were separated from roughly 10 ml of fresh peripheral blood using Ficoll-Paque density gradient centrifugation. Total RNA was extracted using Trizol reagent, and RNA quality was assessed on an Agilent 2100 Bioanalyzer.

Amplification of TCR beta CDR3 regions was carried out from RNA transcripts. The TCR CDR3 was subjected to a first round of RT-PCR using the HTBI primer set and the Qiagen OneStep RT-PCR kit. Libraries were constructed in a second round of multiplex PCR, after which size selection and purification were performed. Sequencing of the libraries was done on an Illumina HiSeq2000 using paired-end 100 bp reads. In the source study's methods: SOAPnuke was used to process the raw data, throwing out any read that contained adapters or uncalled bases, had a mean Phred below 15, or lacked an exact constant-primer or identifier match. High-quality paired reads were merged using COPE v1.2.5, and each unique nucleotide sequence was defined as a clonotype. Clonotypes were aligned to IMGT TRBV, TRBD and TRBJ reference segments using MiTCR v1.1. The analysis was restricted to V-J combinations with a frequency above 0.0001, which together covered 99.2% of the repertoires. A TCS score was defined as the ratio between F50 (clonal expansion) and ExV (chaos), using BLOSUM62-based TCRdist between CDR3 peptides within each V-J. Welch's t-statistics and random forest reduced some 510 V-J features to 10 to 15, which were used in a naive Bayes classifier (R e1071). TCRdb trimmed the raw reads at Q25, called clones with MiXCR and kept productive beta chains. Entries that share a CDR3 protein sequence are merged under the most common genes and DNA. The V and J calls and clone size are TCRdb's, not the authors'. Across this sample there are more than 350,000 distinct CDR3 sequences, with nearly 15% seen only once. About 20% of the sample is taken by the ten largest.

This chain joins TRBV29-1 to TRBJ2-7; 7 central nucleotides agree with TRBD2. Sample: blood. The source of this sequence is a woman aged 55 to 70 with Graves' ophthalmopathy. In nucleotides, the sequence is TGCAGCGTTGGCGGCGGGAGCGGCTCCTACGAGCAGTACTTC. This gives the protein CSVGGGSGSYEQYF.